Listed below are T cell receptor beta chains from one sample, sequenced in a study of blood T cell repertoires in COVID-19. Profiled with immunoSEQ multiplex PCR; TCRdb holds only in-frame clones, not every one. The table records 55,000 to 85,000 clones, just over 85% of them present only once. The sequenced material came from peripheral blood. These receptors came from a human donor in a cohort sampled during active COVID-19. The CDR3 runs from the conserved cysteine through the conserved F or W. D genes are given only for firm matches. Clone size appears in some rows only: once, few, many, or a class for an expanded clone.

TRBJ2-5	TRBV27	TRBD2	once	CASSHGLAGGRETQYF	TGTGCCAGCAGTCACGGACTAGCGGGGGGGCGGGAGACCCAGTACTTC
TRBJ2-5	TRBV5-1	.	.	CASSLGRDKETQYF	TGCGCCAGCAGCTTGGGCAGGGACAAAGAGACCCAGTACTTC
TRBJ1-1	TRBV5-6	.	.	CASSLAQGVTEAFF	TGTGCCAGCAGCTTGGCACAGGGAGTCACTGAAGCTTTCTTT
TRBJ2-5	TRBV7-2	.	.	CASSLLRQETQYF	TGTGCCAGCAGCTTACTGAGGCAAGAGACCCAGTACTTC
TRBJ2-7	TRBV4-2	.	.	CASSQDLWTEQYF	TGTGCCAGCAGCCAAGATCTTTGGACAGAGCAGTACTTC
TRBJ2-5	TRBV21-1	.	.	CASSLGGVETQYF	TGTGCCAGCAGCCTAGGGGGGGTCGAGACCCAGTACTTC
TRBJ2-7	TRBV18	.	.	CASSPTVDTRSYEQYF	TGTGCCAGCTCACCAACTGTGGACACCCGCTCCTACGAGCAGTACTTC
TRBJ1-2	TRBV6-5	.	.	CASSYRGGYTF	TGTGCCAGCAGTTACAGGGGAGGCTACACCTTC
TRBJ1-1	TRBV3-1/TRBV3-2	.	.	CASSQNRENTEAFF	TGTGCCAGCAGCCAAAACAGGGAGAACACTGAAGCTTTCTTT
TRBJ1-5	TRBV19	.	few	CASSIDGANSNQPQHF	TGTGCCAGTAGTATAGATGGAGCTAATAGCAATCAGCCCCAGCATTTT
TRBJ1-1	TRBV2	.	.	CASRGRYDTEAFF	TGTGCCAGCAGGGGGAGATACGACACTGAAGCTTTCTTT
TRBJ2-1	TRBV6-5	TRBD1	once	CASSPPGQGRGEQFF	TGTGCCAGCAGTCCCCCGGGACAGGGAAGGGGTGAGCAGTTCTTC
TRBJ2-1	TRBV11-2	TRBD2	.	CASSQTSGRFYEQFF	TGTGCCAGCAGTCAGACTAGCGGGAGGTTCTATGAGCAGTTCTTC
TRBJ2-7	TRBV4-1	.	.	CASSQELGREQYF	TGCGCCAGCAGCCAAGAATTAGGGAGGGAGCAGTACTTC
TRBJ2-5	TRBV19	TRBD2	.	CASLGRREAETQYF	TGTGCCAGTTTAGGGAGGCGGGAGGCAGAGACCCAGTACTTC
TRBJ2-5	TRBV29-1	TRBD1	.	CSVGTTGDAGETQYF	TGCAGCGTGGGGACGACAGGGGATGCTGGGGAGACCCAGTACTTC
TRBJ1-6	TRBV4-1	.	.	CASSQKGGAGSNNSPLHF	TGCGCCAGCAGCCAAAAAGGGGGGGCGGGATCCAATAATTCACCCCTCCACTTT
TRBJ2-7	TRBV6-5	.	.	CASLPRQGYYEQYF	TGTGCCAGCCTACCCAGGCAGGGATACTACGAGCAGTACTTC
TRBJ1-1	TRBV11-1	TRBD1	.	CASSPDRVDTEAFF	TGTGCCAGCAGCCCGGACAGGGTAGACACTGAAGCTTTCTTT
TRBJ2-7	TRBV15	TRBD2	.	CATSRGVPGLAFYEQYF	TGTGCCACCAGCAGAGGGGTACCGGGACTAGCTTTCTACGAGCAGTACTTC
TRBJ2-1	TRBV11-2	.	.	CASSLEFGGNEQFF	TGTGCCAGCAGCTTAGAATTTGGGGGGAATGAGCAGTTCTTC
TRBJ1-6	TRBV14	TRBD1	.	CASSQDPGGLYNSPLHF	TGTGCCAGCAGCCAAGATCCAGGGGGGCTCTATAATTCACCCCTCCACTTT
TRBJ2-3	TRBV19	TRBD2	.	CATQAGGLTDTQYF	TGTGCCACTCAAGCGGGAGGATTGACAGATACGCAGTATTTT
TRBJ1-6	TRBV6-4	TRBD1	.	CAGGTGESPLHF	TGTGCCGGGGGGACAGGGGAATCACCCCTCCACTTT
TRBJ2-7	TRBV7-9	TRBD2	.	CASSPPERGKSEQYF	TGTGCCAGCAGCCCCCCGGAGCGGGGGAAAAGCGAGCAGTACTTC
TRBJ2-1	TRBV7-8	TRBD2	.	CASSLEGLAEQFF	TGTGCCAGCAGCTTAGAGGGACTAGCGGAGCAGTTCTTC
TRBJ2-5	TRBV7-2	.	.	CASTNRETQYF	TGTGCCAGCACCAACCGGGAGACCCAGTACTTC
TRBJ1-2	TRBV6-1	TRBD1	.	CASSVRGQGVANYGYTF	TGTGCCAGCAGTGTTAGGGGACAGGGGGTAGCTAACTATGGCTACACCTTC
TRBJ2-7	TRBV11-2	TRBD1	.	CASSLVGTGSYEQYF	TGTGCCAGCAGCTTAGTTGGGACAGGTTCCTACGAGCAGTACTTC
TRBJ2-5	TRBV29-1	TRBD1	.	CSVASKAIQGAMETQYF	TGCAGCGTTGCCAGTAAAGCAATACAGGGGGCGATGGAGACCCAGTACTTC
TRBJ2-1	TRBV27	TRBD2	.	CASHGLESGSIHEQFF	TGTGCCAGCCACGGACTAGAAAGCGGGAGTATCCATGAGCAGTTCTTC
TRBJ2-1	TRBV19	.	.	CASSIVRSSYNEQFF	TGTGCCAGTAGTATAGTTAGAAGCTCCTACAATGAGCAGTTCTTC
TRBJ2-1	TRBV25-1	.	.	CASSDSGSTYNEQFF	TGTGCCAGCAGTGACAGCGGGTCTACCTACAATGAGCAGTTCTTC
TRBJ1-1	TRBV5-8	TRBD1	.	CASSKGQAYSEAFF	TGTGCCAGCAGCAAAGGACAGGCGTACTCTGAAGCTTTCTTT
TRBJ2-1	TRBV12-3/TRBV12-4	TRBD1	once	CASSSTGQHEQFF	TGTGCCAGCAGTTCGACAGGGCAGCATGAGCAGTTCTTC
TRBJ2-7	TRBV5-6	.	.	CASSFGSPLYEQYF	TGTGCCAGCAGCTTCGGGTCCCCCCTCTACGAGCAGTACTTC
TRBJ2-1	TRBV4-1	.	.	CASSIGPYNEQFF	TGCGCCAGCAGCATTGGGCCCTACAATGAGCAGTTCTTC